Reported below is one T cell receptor (beta chain). Antigen unknown. Its ends do not fully match the called genes, so a read error is possible. This specimen belongs to a study of T cell responses to AZD1222 COVID-19 vaccine. Germline V CDR1 and CDR2: MNHEY, SVGEGT. The CDR3 is made up of 13 amino acids. Method: immunoSEQ multiplex PCR; TCRdb's copy keeps in-frame clones and lacks some. The sample carries some 140,000 clones, roughly 85% recorded once. Study conclusions and caveats: Females made up more of the donors, who were largely white British, and clonal diversity may have come out too low. Researchers report vaccine-associated CD4 TCRs spanning spike, with dominance at 160-218 and 743-854.

The sequence derives from an adult who received the MenACWY meningococcal vaccine as a control. This chain joins TRBV6-2 or TRBV6-3 and TRBJ2-7; 9 bases align to TRBD2. The specimen comprised peripheral blood, sampled 28 days after the second dose of the MenACWY control vaccine. The CDR3 DNA reads as TGTGCCAGCAGTTACTCGGAGTTGGTTAGCGGGAGCTTC. Amino acids: CASSYSELVSGSF.